Listed below are T cell receptor beta chains from one sample, sequenced in a study of blood T cell repertoires in COVID-19. Here immunoSEQ multiplex PCR was the method, and the copy in TCRdb shows in-frame clones only, minus some. The sample yields approximately 150,000 clones, more than 70% seen once. The sample was peripheral blood. The receptor set was obtained from a human donor in a cohort sampled during active COVID-19. The CDR3 runs from the conserved cysteine through the conserved F or W. A D gene is named only where the DNA matches it firmly. The size field is filled for only some rows; it gives once, few, many or a size class.

V: TRBV5-4; D: .; J: TRBJ2-5; size: .; CDR3: CASSLASAIRWYF; DNA: TGTGCCAGCAGCTTGGCCAGCGCGATAAGGTGGTACTTC
V: TRBV9; D: TRBD1; J: TRBJ2-7; size: few; CDR3: CASSGGRQGEWGEQYF; DNA: TGTGCCAGCAGCGGCGGAAGACAGGGCGAATGGGGAGAGCAGTACTTC
V: TRBV7-9; D: TRBD1; J: TRBJ1-1; size: few; CDR3: CASSDRQGEAFF; DNA: TGTGCCAGCAGCGATCGACAGGGGGAAGCTTTCTTT
V: TRBV18; D: .; J: TRBJ1-1; size: .; CDR3: CASARGWEPSGNTEAFF; DNA: TGTGCCAGCGCACGGGGTTGGGAGCCGTCTGGGAACACTGAAGCTTTCTTT
V: TRBV6-5; D: .; J: TRBJ2-4; size: .; CDR3: CASSYKAGSNIQYF; DNA: TGTGCCAGCAGTTACAAGGCAGGGTCAAACATTCAGTACTTC
V: TRBV23-1; D: .; J: TRBJ1-2; size: .; CDR3: CASSLGGSYGYTF; DNA: TGCGCCAGCAGTCTCGGGGGAAGCTATGGCTACACCTTC
V: TRBV7-9; D: .; J: TRBJ2-7; size: .; CDR3: CASSFVRVEQYF; DNA: TGTGCCAGCAGCTTCGTCAGGGTCGAGCAGTACTTC
V: TRBV7-9; D: TRBD2; J: TRBJ2-2; size: .; CDR3: CASSLGGRNTGELFF; DNA: TGTGCCAGCAGCTTGGGCGGGAGGAACACCGGGGAGCTGTTTTTT
V: TRBV12-3/TRBV12-4; D: .; J: TRBJ1-2; size: .; CDR3: CASSFSGVYGYTF; DNA: TGTGCCAGCAGTTTCTCAGGGGTATATGGCTACACCTTC
V: TRBV18; D: TRBD2; J: TRBJ2-3; size: .; CDR3: CASSPLGAGGDTQYF; DNA: TGTGCCAGCTCACCACTAGGAGCGGGGGGAGATACGCAGTATTTT
V: TRBV6-5; D: TRBD1; J: TRBJ1-2; size: .; CDR3: CASRRQGWDYGYTF; DNA: TGTGCCAGCAGAAGACAGGGGTGGGACTATGGCTACACCTTC
V: TRBV5-1; D: TRBD1; J: TRBJ1-4; size: .; CDR3: CASSIPQGANEKLFF; DNA: TGCGCCAGCAGCATCCCACAGGGGGCGAATGAAAAACTGTTTTTT